Listed here are 30 T cell receptor beta chains from one sample, sequenced in a study of Ad26.COV2.S vaccination and SARS-CoV-2 variants. Stated treatment: some 20 received Ad26.COV2.S at low or high dose, single or two shots; 5 received placebo; per-sample allocation not given. Sampling was performed 63 days after the first vaccine or placebo injection. Clones were read by immunoSEQ multiplex PCR, and TCRdb kept only the in-frame ones, dropping some. The table has about 400,000 clones, around nine tenths seen once. Here the sequenced sample was peripheral blood, taken in a trial of Ad26.COV2.S vaccine versus placebo. The receptors come from a person aged 18-60 years who received the Ad26.COV2.S COVID-19 vaccine or a placebo.

The chain combines TRBV19 with TRBJ1-2; the match to TRBD1 covers 11 bases. In germline, CDR1 is LNHDA, CDR2 SQIVND (reference sequence). J lost 2 bases, V lost 7 bases, and 12 bases had no gene match. The CDR3 sequence is 17 residues long. CDR3 residues: CASTDWTGGAGNYGYTF. CDR3 nucleotides: TGTGCCAGTACCGACTGGACAGGGGGCGCCGGGAACTATGGCTACACCTTC.

This rearrangement joins TRBV10-3 to TRBJ1-2, with 7 bases fitting TRBD1. This CDR3 comprises 15 residues. Germline V gene data show CDR1 as ENHRY and CDR2 as SYGVKD. Losses at the gene ends were 5 bases for V and 7 bases for J; bases not matched to a gene: 13. This CDR3 is CAISHRGKVDGGYTF. DNA for the CDR3: TGTGCCATCAGTCACAGGGGCAAGGTAGATGGTGGCTACACCTTC.

The count of this clone is one. This chain joins TRBV6-2 or TRBV6-3 and TRBJ2-1; TRBD1 matches 8 bases. The V and J ends lost 6 bases and 9 bases, in that order; junction bases with no gene match: 25. Germline values: CDR1 MNHEY, CDR2 SVGEGT. This CDR3 comprises 19 residues. This CDR3 reads CASSRAGFGTQGARSEQFF. DNA for the CDR3: TGTGCCAGCAGCCGCGCCGGCTTCGGGACGCAGGGGGCCAGGAGTGAGCAGTTCTTC.

The gene calls are TRBV28 and TRBJ2-5; 7 nucleotides line up with TRBD1. Germline V CDR1 and CDR2: MDHEN, SYDVKM. This CDR3 has 12 amino acids. V lost 5 bases, J lost 6 bases, and 3 bases stayed unmatched. This CDR3 is CASSLQGKTQYF. The CDR3 bases are TGTGCCAGCAGTCTACAGGGGAAGACCCAGTACTTC.

The chain uses TRBV6-5 and TRBJ1-1, with D perhaps TRBD1 (6 bases). Trimming removed 7 bases from V and 8 bases from J, with 17 bases in between. Germline CDR1 is MNHEY and CDR2 is SVGAGI. This CDR3 has 13 amino acids. In DNA, the CDR3 is TGTGCCAGCAAAGTTCAGGGGCCTGGGGAAGCTTTCTTT. Translating it yields CASKVQGPGEAFF.

In its sample, this clone was seen a few times. J is TRBJ2-1 and V is TRBV6-2 or TRBV6-3, with TRBD1 identical over 10 bases. The CDR3 covers 15 residues. V trimming: 2 bases; J trimming: 7 bases; junction bases outside the gene matches: 5. The germline CDR1 and CDR2 sequences are MNHEY and SVGEGT. The CDR3 coding sequence is TGTGCCAGCAGTTACGTTCGGACAGGGGGGAATGAGCAGTTCTTC. Translating it yields CASSYVRTGGNEQFF.

The genes are TRBV6-2 or TRBV6-3 and TRBJ2-3, with 10 bases that match TRBD2. The germline CDR1 and CDR2 sequences are MNHEY and SVGEGT. This CDR3 comprises 15 residues. V trimming: 6 bases; J trimming: 0 bases; junction bases outside the gene matches: 3. Here the CDR3 reads CASSATSGSTDTQYF. The CDR3 bases are TGTGCCAGCAGCGCGACTAGCGGGAGCACAGATACGCAGTATTTT.

The gene calls are TRBV29-1 and TRBJ1-2; possibly TRBD1 for D (5 bases). Germline V lookup: CDR1 SQVTM, CDR2 ANQGSEA. V lost 4 bases to trimming and J lost 7 bases, with 16 bases between them. The CDR3 runs to 13 residues. CDR3 in DNA: TGCAGCGTTGGGGGCTTCGGAAAAGCTGGCTACACCTTC. Its protein is CSVGGFGKAGYTF. Together with reference TRBV29-1 and TRBJ1-2, the CDR3 gives the full variable domain: SAVISQKPSRDICQRGTSLTIQCQVDSQVTMMFWYRQQPGQSLTLIATANQGSEATYESGFVIDKFPISRPNLTFSTLTVSNMSPEDSSIYLCSVGGFGKAGYTFGSGTRLTVV.

V usage is TRBV4-2 and J usage is TRBJ2-5; TRBD2 aligns across 12 bases. With V trimmed by 0 bases and J by 1 base, 9 bases remained unmatched. Looked up from germline, CDR1 is LGHNA and CDR2 is YNFKEQ. The CDR3 runs 19 residues. CDR3 nucleotide sequence: TGTGCCAGCAGCCAAGAATCGACTAGCGGGAGTATCGTCCAAGAGACCCAGTACTTC. Translated: CASSQESTSGSIVQETQYF.

V and J are TRBV6-2 or TRBV6-3 and TRBJ2-7; 9 bases are a match to TRBD2. Germline CDR1 reads MNHEY; CDR2 reads SVGEGT. Germline trimming cut 4 bases from V and 2 bases from J; bases unmatched to any gene: 9. The CDR3 runs to 16 residues. CDR3 bases: TGTGCCAGCAGTTCCCGACCTAGCGGGATACCCTACGAGCAGTACTTC. This codes for CASSSRPSGIPYEQYF.

This sequence joins TRBV5-1 and TRBJ2-7; 12 bases agree with TRBD2. The CDR3 contains 17 residues. Germline loops: CDR1 SGHRS, CDR2 YFSETQ. V lost 3 bases, J lost 0 bases, and 7 bases stayed unmatched. The CDR3, as DNA: TGCGCCAGCAGCTCAGGGACTAGCGGGTCGTACTCCTACGAGCAGTACTTC. Its protein product is CASSSGTSGSYSYEQYF.

V usage is TRBV6-5 and J usage is TRBJ1-5; TRBD1 matches 8 bases. CDR1 and CDR2 from the germline V gene are MNHEY and SVGAGI. The CDR3 contains 15 residues. V shed 5 bases and J 6 bases; nucleotides not matched to a gene: 9. This CDR3 is CASSPQGAGRQPQHF. The CDR3 DNA reads TGTGCCAGCAGTCCCCAGGGGGCAGGTCGTCAGCCCCAGCATTTT.

The chain uses TRBV4-1 and TRBJ2-3; 12 bases match TRBD2. CDR1 is MGHRA, CDR2 YSYEKL, per germline. The CDR3 is made up of 15 amino acids. Germline trimming cut 4 bases from V and 4 bases from J; bases unmatched to any gene: 3. The CDR3 sequence: CASSPRTSGADTQYF. CDR3 coding DNA: TGCGCCAGCAGCCCCAGGACTAGCGGGGCAGATACGCAGTATTTT.

This clone occurred once. The chain joins TRBV24-1 to TRBJ2-1, with D possibly being TRBD1 (5 bases). The V end lost 3 bases, the J end lost 10 bases, and 12 bases lay between the germline ends. The CDR3 runs 13 residues. CDR1 and CDR2 from the germline V gene are KGHDR and SFDVKD. In DNA form, the CDR3 reads TGTGCCACCAGTGATACAGGACGTGTGGAGCAGTTCTTC. Translating gives CATSDTGRVEQFF.

The genes are TRBV29-1 and TRBJ2-3; D is perhaps TRBD2 (5 bases). CDR3 length: 14 amino acids. Germline CDR1 and CDR2: SQVTM and ANQGSEA. V gave up 7 bases and J gave up 0 bases, with 14 bases separating them. The CDR3, as DNA: TGCAGCGGGTCGGGGAGCTCTAGCACAGATACGCAGTATTTT. Amino acid sequence: CSGSGSSSTDTQYF.

The J gene is TRBJ2-5, the V gene TRBV28; unclear D gene. The CDR3 has 13 amino acids. The V and J ends lost 2 bases and 5 bases respectively, with 9 bases between them. Germline CDR1 MDHEN, CDR2 SYDVKM. The CDR3 protein is CASSLDFGETQYF. The DNA for the CDR3 is TGTGCCAGCAGTTTAGATTTCGGGGAGACCCAGTACTTC.

The gene calls are TRBV7-3 and TRBJ2-2; 11 bases fit TRBD2. The CDR3 extends over 15 amino acids. Germline CDR1 and CDR2: SGHTA and FQGTGA. V dropped 5 bases and J dropped 2; count of bases not matched to a gene: 1. For the CDR3, the DNA is TGTGCCAGCAGCCGACTAGCGGGAAACACCGGGGAGCTGTTTTTT. Translated, it gives CASSRLAGNTGELFF.

V and J are TRBV5-6 and TRBJ2-1; D is uncertain. V was shortened by 2 bases and J by 0 bases, with 18 bases between the two germline ends. Per germline, CDR1 SGHDT and CDR2 YYEEEE. This CDR3 spans 18 amino acids. The CDR3 DNA sequence: TGTGCCAGCAGCTTCACCCAGGCCCCTGTGAGCTCCTACAATGAGCAGTTCTTC. Its protein is CASSFTQAPVSSYNEQFF.

Here the CDR3 reads CASSLGVAGTYEQYF. Here the CDR3 DNA reads TGTGCCAGCAGCCTCGGAGTGGCCGGAACCTACGAGCAGTACTTC. The V gene is TRBV7-3, the J gene TRBJ2-7; D is unclear. The CDR3 covers 15 residues. Germline V CDR1 and CDR2: SGHTA, FQGTGA. V gave up 5 bases and J gave up 2 bases, with 16 bases separating them.

This chain uses TRBV28 with TRBJ1-1, with D maybe TRBD1 (5 bases). CDR1 is MDHEN, CDR2 SYDVKM, per germline. V lost 7 bases and J lost 4, with 13 bases in between. The CDR3 consists of 13 residues. The CDR3 DNA is TGTGCCAGCACTCTTGGGGGGAGCACTGAAGCTTTCTTT. Translation gives CASTLGGSTEAFF.

The chain links TRBV19 to TRBJ2-7; weak D call: TRBD2 (6 bases). Germline loops: CDR1 LNHDA, CDR2 SQIVND (reference sequence). This CDR3 contains 15 residues. The V end was cut by 5 bases, the J end by 2 bases, with 16 bases between. The CDR3 nucleotides are TGTGCCAGTAGTCCAAAGGGACTTCTTGCCTACGAGCAGTACTTC. Translating gives CASSPKGLLAYEQYF.

The rearrangement links TRBV19 to TRBJ2-3; 9 nucleotides match TRBD1. The V gene end was trimmed by 4 bases and the J gene end by 3 bases; junction bases not matched to a gene: 14. The CDR3 contains 18 residues. Germline CDR1 and CDR2: LNHDA and SQIVND (reference sequence). CDR3 bases: TGTGCCAGTAGTACTAGCCCGGGACAGGGAGGGCGGACAGATACGCAGTATTTT. It translates to CASSTSPGQGGRTDTQYF.

This clone was counted a single time. The chain carries TRBV3-1 (or the pseudogene TRBV3-2) and TRBJ1-2, with 9 nucleotides matching TRBD1. The V and J ends lost 4 bases and 8 bases, in that order; junction bases with no gene match: 5. The CDR3 consists of 13 residues. Per germline, CDR1 LGHDT and CDR2 YNNKEL (reference sequence). CDR3 DNA sequence: TGTGCCAGCAGCCCCGGGACAGGGAGAGGCTACACCTTC. Residues: CASSPGTGRGYTF.

This rearrangement joins TRBV27 to TRBJ2-3; the match to TRBD2 covers 7 bases. Germline V gene lookup returns CDR1 MNHEY and CDR2 SMNVEV (reference sequence). The CDR3 has 16 amino acids. J gave up 5 bases and V 5 bases, and 13 bases lay outside the gene matches. CDR3 sequence: CASSPHRGEGRDTQYF. CDR3 nucleotide sequence: TGTGCCAGCAGTCCCCATCGTGGGGAGGGACGAGATACGCAGTATTTT.

This chain joins TRBV28 and TRBJ1-5; D is undetermined. Trimming took 5 bases from V and 13 from J, leaving 12 bases between them. The CDR3 is made up of 11 amino acids. CDR1 and CDR2 from the germline V gene are MDHEN and SYDVKM. For the CDR3, the DNA is TGTGCCAGCAGTCTTGCCCGCGTTCAGCATTTT. It translates to CASSLARVQHF. The variable domain in full, completed from reference TRBV28 and TRBJ1-5, reads DVKVTQSSRYLVKRTGEKVFLECVQDMDHENMFWYRQDPGLGLRLIYFSYDVKMKEKGDIPEGYSVSREKKERFSLILESASTNQTSMYLCASSLARVQHFGDGTRLSIL.

The J gene is TRBJ1-5, the V gene TRBV18, with 7 bases fitting TRBD1. Germline-derived CDR1 and CDR2 are KGHSH and LQKENI. This CDR3 has 15 amino acids. The ends lost 4 bases at V and 0 bases at J; junction bases unmatched: 3. The CDR3 bases are TGTGCCAGCTCACTGGGGACAGATAGCAATCAGCCCCAGCATTTT. It codes for CASSLGTDSNQPQHF.

The rearrangement links TRBV5-5 to TRBJ1-1, with 10 bases lining up with TRBD1. Germline lookup yields CDR1 SGHKS and CDR2 YYEKEE (reference sequence). There are 15 residues in the CDR3. The V and J ends lost 4 bases and 4 bases, in that order; junction bases with no gene match: 7. CDR3 sequence reads: CASSARQGAPTEAFF. The CDR3 DNA reads as TGTGCCAGCAGCGCCAGACAGGGGGCGCCCACTGAAGCTTTCTTT.

V gene TRBV11-3 combines with J gene TRBJ2-1, with unresolved D. V lost 6 bases, J lost 10 bases, and 16 bases lay in between. CDR1 and CDR2 from the germline V gene are SGHNT and YENEEA. This CDR3 is 13 amino acids long. The DNA of the CDR3 is TGTGCCAGCAGATCCTCTAGGAGTAACGAGCAGTTCTTC. This sequence encodes CASRSSRSNEQFF. Drawing the rest from reference TRBV11-3 and TRBJ2-1, the complete variable domain is EAGVVQSPRYKIIEKKQPVAFWCNPISGHNTLYWYLQNLGQGPELLIRYENEEAVDDSQLPKDRFSAERLKGVDSTLKIQPAELGDSAVYLCASRSSRSNEQFFGPGTRLTVL.

This CDR3 is CASSSTSGRTYNEQFF. CDR3 sequence (DNA): TGTGCCAGCAGTTCGACTAGCGGGAGGACCTACAATGAGCAGTTCTTC. The chain links TRBV2 to TRBJ2-1, with 13 bases that match TRBD2. Germline lookup yields CDR1 SNHLY and CDR2 FYNNEI. V lost 5 bases to trimming and J lost 2 bases; unmatched junction nucleotides: 3. The CDR3 has 16 residues. Using reference TRBV2 and TRBJ2-1 for the parts outside the CDR3, the full variable domain is EPEVTQTPSHQVTQMGQEVILRCVPISNHLYFYWYRQILGQKVEFLVSFYNNEISEKSEIFDDQFSVERPDGSNFTLKIRSTKLEDSAMYFCASSSTSGRTYNEQFFGPGTRLTVL.

V and J are TRBV7-2 and TRBJ2-3, with 9 positions matching TRBD1. Germline-derived CDR1 and CDR2 are SGHTA and FQGNSA. After removal of 5 bases from V and 1 base from J, the junction contained 7 bases not matched to a gene. The CDR3 consists of 16 residues. CDR3 DNA: TGTGCCAGCAGCCCGGGACAGGGTCGGGGCACAGATACGCAGTATTTT. Protein: CASSPGQGRGTDTQYF.